The clone carrying this T cell receptor (beta chain) was detected a few times. These data come from a study of early T cells in non-severe SARS-CoV-2 infection. As for the study in general: Unsorted whole-blood RNA was sequenced in bulk, leaving chains unpaired.

CDR1 and CDR2 (germline): SEHNR, FQNEAQ (reference sequence). V shed 8 bases and J 1 base; nucleotides not matched to a gene: 9. CDR3 length: 15 amino acids. Tagging with unique molecular identifiers was applied to individual cDNA molecules. TCRdb processed the 5' RACE reads anew with MiXCR; each CDR3 protein has one entry. This sample has 45,000 or so distinct CDR3 sequences, with 5.5% to 6.5% found just once. Sequences were obtained from whole blood. This receptor was obtained from an adult who was a healthcare worker with PCR-confirmed SARS-CoV-2 infection or an uninfected control (not recorded which). This chain joins TRBV7-9 and TRBJ2-3, with 7 bases matching TRBD2. Here the CDR3 reads CASDGVAGGTDTQYF. The CDR3 DNA reads TGTGCCAGCGACGGTGTGGCGGGGGGCACAGATACGCAGTATTTT. Supplemented by reference TRBV7-9 and TRBJ2-3, the full variable domain reads DTGVSQNPRHKITKRGQNVTFRCDPISEHNRLYWYRQTLGQGPEFLTYFQNEAQLEKSRLLSDRFSAERPKGSFSTLEIQRTEQGDSAMYLCASDGVAGGTDTQYFGPGTRLTVL.